The T cell receptor beta chain under discussion was sequenced for a study of cytomegalovirus exposure and HLA in healthy donors. This CDR3 has 17 residues. The V gene's germline CDR1 is SGHRS and CDR2 YFSETQ. V lost 3 bases and J 2 bases, leaving 18 bases between the germline ends. The PCR used 60 Vbeta and 13 Jbeta primers. TCRdb's table, derived via immunoSEQ multiplex PCR, lists solely in-frame clones and lacks some. The sample totals under 200,000 clones. This chain connects TRBV5-1 to TRBJ2-1, with TRBD1 as a possible D gene (6 bases). This TCR came from a woman in her late teens or twenties in good health and CMV-seropositive. The sample was PBMCs. The CDR3 protein is CASSSPPPQGTYNEQFF. CDR3 sequence (DNA): TGCGCCAGCAGCTCCCCCCCTCCACAGGGAACCTACAATGAGCAGTTCTTC.